This T cell receptor (beta chain) was found in a study of T cells after posttransplantation cyclophosphamide. Cyclophosphamide on days +3 and +4 followed busulfan-fludarabine conditioning and a marrow graft. Many counts were recorded for this clone. The protocol was immunoSEQ multiplex PCR, while the TCRdb copy is restricted to in-frame clones and leaves out a portion. The specimen gives under 7,500 clones without singletons; the ten biggest hold around 6.2%. Germline assignment: CDR1 SQVTM and CDR2 ANQGSEA. The CDR3 length is 11 residues. V was shortened by 4 bases and J by 5 bases, with 8 bases between the two germline ends.

The sample here was PBMCs, taken after allogeneic stem cell transplant with posttransplant cyclophosphamide. This clonotype was sampled from a female patient aged 50-59 years who received an allogeneic stem cell transplant from an unrelated donor, was CMV-positive, and had acute GVHD only. Some T cells may be transferred from the graft donor. The chain carries TRBV29-1 and TRBJ1-2, with D uncertain. CDR3 in DNA: TGCAGCGTTGCCGTGGCATATGGCTACACCTTC. It codes for CSVAVAYGYTF. The full variable domain, rest sourced from reference TRBV29-1 and TRBJ1-2, is SAVISQKPSRDICQRGTSLTIQCQVDSQVTMMFWYRQQPGQSLTLIATANQGSEATYESGFVIDKFPISRPNLTFSTLTVSNMSPEDSSIYLCSVAVAYGYTFGSGTRLTVV.